A selection of T cell receptor beta chains follows, all from one sample in a study of cytomegalovirus exposure and HLA in healthy donors. Sequenced by immunoSEQ multiplex PCR; TCRdb stores in-frame clones only, minus some. The sample shows about 220,000 clones, 65% to 75% of them seen only once. What was sequenced was PBMCs. Receptors were obtained from a woman between 25 and 40 years old in good health and CMV-seronegative. Both conserved end residues are part of each CDR3. The D gene is left open where the match is weak. For some rows the clone size is stated as once, few or many, or as a class when expanded; others skip it.

j_gene | abundance | d_gene | v_gene | CDR3nt | CDR3aa
TRBJ2-1 | . | TRBD1 | TRBV4-1 | TGCGCCAGCAGCCAGGGGACAGGCGTTGATGAGCAGTTCTTC | CASSQGTGVDEQFF
TRBJ2-1 | . | . | TRBV30 | TGTGCCTGGAGTGTAAATCGCCCCCGGGAAACTGAGCAGTTCTTC | CAWSVNRPRETEQFF
TRBJ2-1 | few | TRBD2 | TRBV7-9 | TGTGCCAGCAGCCGAGGGACTAGCGGGGGGCGGAGTGAGCAGTTCTTC | CASSRGTSGGRSEQFF
TRBJ1-1 | . | . | TRBV18 | TGTGCCAGCTCACCACCGGACCGGCAGAGGGACACTGAAGCTTTCTTT | CASSPPDRQRDTEAFF
TRBJ2-1 | few | . | TRBV2 | TGTGCCAGCAGTGAGGGGGGTGGCGGCCATGAGCAGTTCTTC | CASSEGGGGHEQFF
TRBJ2-1 | once | TRBD2 | TRBV7-3 | TGTGCCAGCAGCGTCTCCGGGACTAGCGGCTTTCGGGATGAGCAGTTCTTC | CASSVSGTSGFRDEQFF
TRBJ1-3 | . | . | TRBV6-5 | TGTGCCAGCGGCCGGGGTCACTCTGGAAACACCATATATTTT | CASGRGHSGNTIYF
TRBJ1-2 | . | TRBD1 | TRBV12-5 | TGTGCTAGTGGTTTGGACAGGGGAGGTGGCTACACCTTC | CASGLDRGGGYTF
TRBJ2-7 | once | . | TRBV7-8 | TGTGCCAGCAGCTTACTCCACAGGGTTAGCTACGAGCAGTACTTC | CASSLLHRVSYEQYF
TRBJ2-7 | few | . | TRBV5-1 | TGCGCCAGCAGCTTGGCCCAGGGCTACGAGCAGTACTTC | CASSLAQGYEQYF
TRBJ1-1 | . | TRBD1 | TRBV6-1 | TGTGCCAGCAGTGGACCACAGGGGGTAGAGACTGAAGCTTTCTTT | CASSGPQGVETEAFF
TRBJ2-3 | . | TRBD2 | TRBV9 | TGTGCCAGCAGCGCCAAGACTAGCTTGGGGGATACGCAGTATTTT | CASSAKTSLGDTQYF
TRBJ1-4 | . | . | TRBV19 | TGTGCCAGTACCGAGGGGGGGACTAAACTGTTTTTT | CASTEGGTKLFF
TRBJ1-2 | . | . | TRBV19 | TGTGCCAGTAATGCAGGGGATATGTGGTATGGCTATACCTTC | CASNAGDMWYGYTF
TRBJ2-7 | . | . | TRBV5-4 | TGTGCCAGCAGCCTACAGGCGAACGAGCAGTACTTC | CASSLQANEQYF
TRBJ1-2 | few | . | TRBV30 | TGTGCCTGGAGTGTAGGAGGATCTGGCTACACCTTC | CAWSVGGSGYTF
TRBJ2-5 | few | TRBD1 | TRBV19 | TGTGCCAGTAGCACAGGGGGCGGTGAGACCCAGTACTTC | CASSTGGGETQYF
TRBJ2-3 | . | . | TRBV5-6 | TGTGCCACCAAAGCGGGTCCCAGCCGGGATACGCAGTATTTT | CATKAGPSRDTQYF
TRBJ1-1 | many | TRBD1 | TRBV2 | TGTGCCAGCAGTCAACAGGGACAGGGGTCGTTAGAAACTGAAGCTTTCTTT | CASSQQGQGSLETEAFF
TRBJ2-1 | . | . | TRBV2 | TGTGCCAGCAGGGACAGTGTGAGCTCCTACAATGAGCAGTTCTTC | CASRDSVSSYNEQFF
TRBJ2-2 | . | . | TRBV19 | TGTGCCAGTCACATTACCGGGAAGAACACCGGGGAGCTGTTTTTT | CASHITGKNTGELFF
TRBJ2-2 | . | TRBD2 | TRBV11-3 | TGTGCCAGCGACCCCCATCGGGGGGGGGCATCCGGGGAGCTGTTTTTT | CASDPHRGGASGELFF
TRBJ2-7 | . | . | TRBV7-6 | TGTGCCAGCAGCTTGCAGGGTAACCCCTACGAGCAGTACTTC | CASSLQGNPYEQYF
TRBJ1-2 | few | TRBD1 | TRBV7-9 | TGTGCCAGCAGCGAGGACAGGGGTAACGGCTACACCTTC | CASSEDRGNGYTF
TRBJ1-1 | once | TRBD1 | TRBV7-9 | TGTGCCAGCAGCTCGGGGACAGGGGTGAGGGAAGCTTTCTTT | CASSSGTGVREAFF
TRBJ2-5 | . | TRBD2 | TRBV5-1 | TGCGCCAGCAGCAAAAATCCTAGCGGGAGAGGAGAGACCCAGTACTTC | CASSKNPSGRGETQYF
TRBJ2-7 | . | TRBD1 | TRBV28 | TGTGCCAGCAGTTTAGGGACAGGGGTGACCTACGAGCAGTACTTC | CASSLGTGVTYEQYF
TRBJ1-6 | few | . | TRBV5-4 | TGTGCCAGCAGCTTCGGAGGGGATTCACCCCTCCACTTT | CASSFGGDSPLHF
TRBJ1-3 | . | . | TRBV6-1 | TGTGCCAGCAGTGACGGAGAGGATCGAAACGCCATATATTTT | CASSDGEDRNAIYF
TRBJ1-1 | . | . | TRBV9 | TGTGCCAGCAGCGTAGTAAGGGGGACGGAAGCTTTCTTT | CASSVVRGTEAFF
TRBJ1-5 | . | TRBD1 | TRBV30 | TGTGCCTGGAGTAGGGACAGTAATCAGCCCCAGCATTTT | CAWSRDSNQPQHF